The present T cell receptor beta chain was sequenced within a study of cytomegalovirus exposure and HLA in healthy donors. Study-wide points: The listing of some 170 TCR beta chains classed them as cytomegalovirus-associated.

The V gene end was trimmed by 7 bases and the J gene end by 5 bases; junction bases not matched to a gene: 10. CDR3 length: 14 residues. Germline V gives CDR1 MDHEN, CDR2 SYDVKM. Use of 60 Vbeta and 13 Jbeta primers characterized the PCR. TCRdb keeps only in-frame clones here, not all; method: immunoSEQ multiplex PCR. This table holds about 150,000 clones, 70% to 80% found once. This clone was counted only a few times. Its antigen remains unknown. Sample: PBMCs. The chain uses TRBV28 and TRBJ1-2, with 7 bases fitting TRBD1. The TCR comes from a man aged 25 to 40 in good health and CMV-seropositive. CDR3 amino acids: CASKEEGGHYGYTF. The CDR3 DNA sequence: TGTGCCAGCAAGGAGGAAGGGGGCCATTATGGCTACACCTTC.